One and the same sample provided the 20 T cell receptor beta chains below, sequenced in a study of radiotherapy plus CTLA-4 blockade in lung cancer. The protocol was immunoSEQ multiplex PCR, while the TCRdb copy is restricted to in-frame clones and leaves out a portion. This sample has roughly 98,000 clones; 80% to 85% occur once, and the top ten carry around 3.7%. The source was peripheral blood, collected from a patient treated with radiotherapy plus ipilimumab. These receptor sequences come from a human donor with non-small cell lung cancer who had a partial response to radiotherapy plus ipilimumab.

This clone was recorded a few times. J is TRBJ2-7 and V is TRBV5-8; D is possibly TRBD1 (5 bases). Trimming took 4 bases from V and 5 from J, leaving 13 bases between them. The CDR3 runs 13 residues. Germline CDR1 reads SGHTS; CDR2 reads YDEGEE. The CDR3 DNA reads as TGTGCCAGCAGCCCGGGCAGGGTAGACGAGCAGTACTTC. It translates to CASSPGRVDEQYF.

Here the CDR3 reads CASHTDTQYF. In DNA form, the CDR3 reads TGTGCCAGCCACACAGATACGCAGTATTTT. This chain joins TRBV7-2 and TRBJ2-3; no firm D call. Trimming shortened V by 8 bases and J by 2 bases, and 2 bases separated the two germline ends. Germline CDR1 and CDR2: SGHTA and FQGNSA. The CDR3 length is 10 residues.

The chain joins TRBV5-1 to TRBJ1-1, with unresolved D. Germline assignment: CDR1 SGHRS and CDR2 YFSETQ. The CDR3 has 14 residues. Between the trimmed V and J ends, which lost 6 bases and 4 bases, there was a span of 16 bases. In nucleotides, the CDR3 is TGCGCCAGCACCTTATCTTTACGGGGCACTGAAGCTTTCTTT. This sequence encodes CASTLSLRGTEAFF.

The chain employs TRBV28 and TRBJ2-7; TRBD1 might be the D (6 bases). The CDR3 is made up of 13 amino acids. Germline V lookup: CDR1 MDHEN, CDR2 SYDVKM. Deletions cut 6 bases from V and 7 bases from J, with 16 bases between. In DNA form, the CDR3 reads TGTGCCAGCAGCCGAGGGGGTTCCCAAGAGCAGTACTTC. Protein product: CASSRGGSQEQYF.

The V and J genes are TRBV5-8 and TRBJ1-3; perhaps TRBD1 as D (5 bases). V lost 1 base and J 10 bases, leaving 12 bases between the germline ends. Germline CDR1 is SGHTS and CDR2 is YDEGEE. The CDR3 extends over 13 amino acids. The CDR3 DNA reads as TGTGCCAGCAGCTTGCCGGCAGGGATGACCATATATTTT. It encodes CASSLPAGMTIYF.

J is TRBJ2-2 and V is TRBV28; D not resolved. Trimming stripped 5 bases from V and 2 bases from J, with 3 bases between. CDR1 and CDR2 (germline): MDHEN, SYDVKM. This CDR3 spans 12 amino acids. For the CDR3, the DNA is TGTGCCAGCAGTCCAAACACCGGGGAGCTGTTTTTT. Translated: CASSPNTGELFF.

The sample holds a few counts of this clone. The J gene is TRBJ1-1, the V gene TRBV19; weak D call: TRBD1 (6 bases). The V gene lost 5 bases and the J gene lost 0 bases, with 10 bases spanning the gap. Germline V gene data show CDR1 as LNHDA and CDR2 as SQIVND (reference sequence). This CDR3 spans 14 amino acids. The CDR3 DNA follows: TGTGCCAGTAGTGGCGGACAGTTGAACACTGAAGCTTTCTTT. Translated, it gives CASSGGQLNTEAFF.

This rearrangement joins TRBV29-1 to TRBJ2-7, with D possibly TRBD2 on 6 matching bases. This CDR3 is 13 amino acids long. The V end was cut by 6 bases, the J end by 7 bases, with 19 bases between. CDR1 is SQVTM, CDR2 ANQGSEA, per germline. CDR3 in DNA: TGCAGCGTGACACGGGACTCTAGGGCAGAGCAGTACTTC. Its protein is CSVTRDSRAEQYF.

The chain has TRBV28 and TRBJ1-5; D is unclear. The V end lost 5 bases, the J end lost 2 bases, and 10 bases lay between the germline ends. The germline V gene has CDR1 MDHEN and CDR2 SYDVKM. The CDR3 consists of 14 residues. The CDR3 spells CASSVWPGNQPQHF. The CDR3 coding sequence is TGTGCCAGCAGTGTGTGGCCCGGCAATCAGCCCCAGCATTTT.

The CDR3 nucleotides read TGTGCCAGCAGCCAAGATCCCGAGCTAGAAAGCACAGATACGCAGTATTTT. This gives the protein CASSQDPELESTDTQYF. The V call is TRBV14, the J call TRBJ2-3; no clear D gene. The V gene lost 0 bases and the J gene lost 0 bases, with 13 bases spanning the gap. The germline gives CDR1 SGHDN, CDR2 FVKESK. The length of the CDR3 is 17 residues. The entire variable domain, with the rest obtained from reference TRBV14 and TRBJ2-3, is as follows: EAGVTQFPSHSVIEKGQTVTLRCDPISGHDNLYWYRRVMGKEIKFLLHFVKESKQDESGMPNNRFLAERTGGTYSTLKVQPAELEDSGVYFCASSQDPELESTDTQYFGPGTRLTVL.

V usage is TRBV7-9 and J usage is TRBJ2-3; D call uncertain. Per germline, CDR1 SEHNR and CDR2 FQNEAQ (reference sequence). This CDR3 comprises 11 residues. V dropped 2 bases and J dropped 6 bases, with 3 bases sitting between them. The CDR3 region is CASSLSDTQYF. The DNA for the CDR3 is TGTGCCAGCAGCTTATCGGATACGCAGTATTTT.

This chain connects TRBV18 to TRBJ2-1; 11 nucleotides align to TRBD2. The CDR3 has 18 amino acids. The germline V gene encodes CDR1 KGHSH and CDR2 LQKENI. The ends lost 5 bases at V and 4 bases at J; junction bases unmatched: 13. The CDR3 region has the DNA TGTGCCAGCTCATTCAACCGAGGGTCTAGCGGGGGGTACAATGAGCAGTTCTTC. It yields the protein CASSFNRGSSGGYNEQFF.

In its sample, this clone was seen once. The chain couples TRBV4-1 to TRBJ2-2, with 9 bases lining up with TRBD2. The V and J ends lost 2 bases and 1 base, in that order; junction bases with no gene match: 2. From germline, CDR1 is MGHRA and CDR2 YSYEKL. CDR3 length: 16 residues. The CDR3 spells CASSQQLAGNTGELFF. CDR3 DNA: TGCGCCAGCAGCCAACAACTAGCGGGGAACACCGGGGAGCTGTTTTTT.

The CDR3 nucleotides read TGTGCCAGCAGAGCGGGTAGACAAGAGACCCAGTACTTC. Protein sequence: CASRAGRQETQYF. V usage is TRBV2 and J usage is TRBJ2-5; possibly TRBD2 for D (6 bases). The CDR3 is made up of 13 amino acids. V was trimmed by 6 bases and J by 2 bases, leaving 10 bases between them. The V gene's germline CDR1 is SNHLY and CDR2 FYNNEI.

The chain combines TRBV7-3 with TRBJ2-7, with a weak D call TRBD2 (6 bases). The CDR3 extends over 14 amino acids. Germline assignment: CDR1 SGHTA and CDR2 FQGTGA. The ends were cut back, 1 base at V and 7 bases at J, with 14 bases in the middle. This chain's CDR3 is CASSLNGGAQEQYF. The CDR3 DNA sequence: TGTGCCAGCAGCTTAAACGGCGGGGCCCAAGAGCAGTACTTC.

The CDR3 protein is CASSFGQQTGELFF. The CDR3 nucleotides read TGCGCCAGCAGCTTTGGACAACAAACCGGGGAGCTGTTTTTT. This rearrangement joins TRBV5-1 to TRBJ2-2, with D possibly TRBD1 on 5 matching bases. There are 14 residues in the CDR3. Germline V gene lookup returns CDR1 SGHRS and CDR2 YFSETQ. V lost 2 bases and J 5 bases, leaving 10 bases between the germline ends.

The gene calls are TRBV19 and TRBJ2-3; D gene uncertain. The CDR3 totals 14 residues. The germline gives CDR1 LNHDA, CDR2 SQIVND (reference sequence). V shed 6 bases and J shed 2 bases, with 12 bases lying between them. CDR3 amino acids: CASSDGFFTDTQYF. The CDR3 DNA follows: TGTGCCAGTAGCGATGGCTTCTTCACAGATACGCAGTATTTT. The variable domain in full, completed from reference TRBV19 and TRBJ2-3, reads DGGITQSPKYLFRKEGQNVTLSCEQNLNHDAMYWYRQDPGQGLRLIYYSQIVNDFQKGDIAEGYSVSREKKESFPLTVTSAQKNPTAFYLCASSDGFFTDTQYFGPGTRLTVL.

In DNA form, the CDR3 reads TGTGCCAGCCTGAGCGGGAGAGGGTTGCAGTTCTTC. Translating it yields CASLSGRGLQFF. This chain links TRBV28 with TRBJ2-1; 8 bases are shared with TRBD2. J was trimmed by 12 bases and V by 8 bases; bases with no gene match: 9. CDR1 is MDHEN and CDR2 is SYDVKM in the germline V gene. The CDR3 is 12 residues long. The complete variable domain, with remaining parts taken from reference TRBV28 and TRBJ2-1, reads DVKVTQSSRYLVKRTGEKVFLECVQDMDHENMFWYRQDPGLGLRLIYFSYDVKMKEKGDIPEGYSVSREKKERFSLILESASTNQTSMYLCASLSGRGLQFFGPGTRLTVL.

The CDR3 DNA follows: TGTGCCAGTAGTAAACAGATCAACACCGGGGAGCTGTTTTTT. Amino acid sequence: CASSKQINTGELFF. This chain uses TRBV19 with TRBJ2-2; D is ambiguous. The V end lost 4 bases, the J end lost 2 bases, and 8 bases lay between the germline ends. CDR3 length: 14 amino acids. Looked up from germline, CDR1 is LNHDA and CDR2 is SQIVND (reference sequence).

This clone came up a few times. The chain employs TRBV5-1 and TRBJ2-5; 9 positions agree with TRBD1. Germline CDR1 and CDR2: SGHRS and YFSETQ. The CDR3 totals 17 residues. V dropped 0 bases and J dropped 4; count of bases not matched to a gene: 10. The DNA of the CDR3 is TGCGCCAGCAGCTTGGTTCGCACAGGGGGCGAGAGAGAGACCCAGTACTTC. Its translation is CASSLVRTGGERETQYF. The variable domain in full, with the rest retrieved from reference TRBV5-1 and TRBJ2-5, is KAGVTQTPRYLIKTRGQQVTLSCSPISGHRSVSWYQQTPGQGLQFLFEYFSETQRNKGNFPGRFSGRQFSNSRSEMNVSTLELGDSALYLCASSLVRTGGERETQYFGPGTRLLVL.